Included here is one T cell receptor (beta chain) sequence, with context. The sample comes from a study of blood T cell repertoires in COVID-19. Study summary: Donors in the United States, Italy and Spain gave samples during acute or convalescent COVID-19.

Generated by immunoSEQ multiplex PCR, the TCRdb table keeps only in-frame clones and is missing some. The table includes some 88,000 clones, roughly 87% detected once. Sequenced input: peripheral blood. This clonotype originated in a man between 60 and 75 years old with acute or convalescent COVID-19.

CDR3 coding DNA: TGTGCAAGTGGAATGGGACTAGCGGGGGTTCTAGATACGCAGTATTTT. Its protein is CASGMGLAGVLDTQYF. V usage is TRBV12-2 and J usage is TRBJ2-3; the table's D call, TRBD2, was not checked against the DNA. TRBV12-2 counts as a pseudogene. This CDR3 comprises 16 residues.